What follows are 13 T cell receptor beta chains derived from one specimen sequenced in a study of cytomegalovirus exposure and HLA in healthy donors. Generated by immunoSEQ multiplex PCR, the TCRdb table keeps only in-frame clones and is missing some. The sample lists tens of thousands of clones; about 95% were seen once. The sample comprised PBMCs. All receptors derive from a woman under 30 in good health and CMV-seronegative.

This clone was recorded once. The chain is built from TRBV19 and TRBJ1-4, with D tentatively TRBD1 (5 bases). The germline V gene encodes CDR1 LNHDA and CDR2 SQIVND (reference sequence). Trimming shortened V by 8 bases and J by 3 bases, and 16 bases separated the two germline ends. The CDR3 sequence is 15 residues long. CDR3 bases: TGTGCCAGTCAACGGGGGGACGCGGCTAATGAAAAACTGTTTTTT. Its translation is CASQRGDAANEKLFF.

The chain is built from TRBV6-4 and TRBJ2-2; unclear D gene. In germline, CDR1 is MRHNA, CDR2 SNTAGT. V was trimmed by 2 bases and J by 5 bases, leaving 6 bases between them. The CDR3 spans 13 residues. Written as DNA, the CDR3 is TGTGCCAGCAGTGACGAGGAAACCGGGGAGCTGTTTTTT. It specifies CASSDEETGELFF.

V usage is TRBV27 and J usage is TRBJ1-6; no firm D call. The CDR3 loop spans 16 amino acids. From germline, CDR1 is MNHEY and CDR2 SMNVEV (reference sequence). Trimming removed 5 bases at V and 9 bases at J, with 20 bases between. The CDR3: CASSPKHPTSGSPLHF. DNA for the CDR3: TGTGCCAGCAGTCCGAAACATCCTACCTCGGGTTCACCCCTCCACTTT.

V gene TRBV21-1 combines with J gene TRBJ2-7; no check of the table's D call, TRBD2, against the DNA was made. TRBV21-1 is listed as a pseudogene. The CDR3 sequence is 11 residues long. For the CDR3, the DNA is TGTGCCAGCAGCAACGGCGGGACGCAGTACTTC. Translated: CASSNGGTQYF.

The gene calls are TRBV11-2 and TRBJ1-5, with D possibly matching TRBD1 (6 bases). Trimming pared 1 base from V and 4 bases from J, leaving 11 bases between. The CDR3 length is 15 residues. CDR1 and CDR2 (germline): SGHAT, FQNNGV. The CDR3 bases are TGTGCCAGCAGCTTAGGGGGGCAGGGTAATCAGCCCCAGCATTTT. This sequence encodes CASSLGGQGNQPQHF.

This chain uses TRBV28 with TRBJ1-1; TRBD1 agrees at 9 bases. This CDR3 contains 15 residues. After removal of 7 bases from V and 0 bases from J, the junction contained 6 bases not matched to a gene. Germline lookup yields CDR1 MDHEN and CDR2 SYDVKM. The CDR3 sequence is CASNDRGDMNTEAFF. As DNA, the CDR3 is TGTGCCAGCAACGACAGGGGGGATATGAACACTGAAGCTTTCTTT.

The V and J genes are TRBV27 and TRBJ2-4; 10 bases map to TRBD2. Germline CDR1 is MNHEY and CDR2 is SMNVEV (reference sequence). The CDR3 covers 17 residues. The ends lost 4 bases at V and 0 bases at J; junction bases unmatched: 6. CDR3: CASSYTRLAGAKNIQYF. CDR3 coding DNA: TGTGCCAGCAGTTACACCCGACTAGCGGGAGCCAAAAACATTCAGTACTTC.

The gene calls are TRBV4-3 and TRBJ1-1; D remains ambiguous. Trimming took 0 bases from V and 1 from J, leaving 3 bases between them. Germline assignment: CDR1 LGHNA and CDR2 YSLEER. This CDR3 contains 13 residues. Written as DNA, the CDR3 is TGCGCCAGCAGCCAAGACAGGAACACTGAAGCTTTCTTT. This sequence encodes CASSQDRNTEAFF.

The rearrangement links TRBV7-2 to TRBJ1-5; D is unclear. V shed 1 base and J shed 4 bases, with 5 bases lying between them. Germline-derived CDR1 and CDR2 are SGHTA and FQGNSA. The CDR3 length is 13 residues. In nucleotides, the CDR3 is TGTGCCAGCAGCTTAGGGCAGAATCAGCCCCAGCATTTT. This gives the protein CASSLGQNQPQHF. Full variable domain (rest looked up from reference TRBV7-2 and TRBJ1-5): GAGVSQSPSNKVTEKGKDVELRCDPISGHTALYWYRQSLGQGLEFLIYFQGNSAPDKSGLPSDRFSAERTGGSVSTLTIQRTQQEDSAVYLCASSLGQNQPQHFGDGTRLSIL.

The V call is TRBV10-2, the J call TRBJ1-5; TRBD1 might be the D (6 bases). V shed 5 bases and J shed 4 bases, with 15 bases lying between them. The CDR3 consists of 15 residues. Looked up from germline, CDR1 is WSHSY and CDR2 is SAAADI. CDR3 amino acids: CASSPGFTGNQPQHF. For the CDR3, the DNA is TGCGCCAGCAGTCCCGGTTTTACAGGGAATCAGCCCCAGCATTTT.

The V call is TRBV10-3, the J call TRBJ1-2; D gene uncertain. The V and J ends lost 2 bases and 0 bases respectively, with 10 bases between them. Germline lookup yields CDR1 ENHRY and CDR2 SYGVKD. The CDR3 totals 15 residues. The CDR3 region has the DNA TGTGCCATCAGTGAGCCCGCCTCAGCTAACTATGGCTACACCTTC. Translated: CAISEPASANYGYTF.

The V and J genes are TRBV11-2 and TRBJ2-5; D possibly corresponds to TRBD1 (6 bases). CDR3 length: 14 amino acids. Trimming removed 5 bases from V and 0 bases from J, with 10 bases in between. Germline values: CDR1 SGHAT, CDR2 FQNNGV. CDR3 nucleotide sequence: TGTGCCAGCAGCCGCAGGGGTAACCAAGAGACCCAGTACTTC. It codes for CASSRRGNQETQYF.

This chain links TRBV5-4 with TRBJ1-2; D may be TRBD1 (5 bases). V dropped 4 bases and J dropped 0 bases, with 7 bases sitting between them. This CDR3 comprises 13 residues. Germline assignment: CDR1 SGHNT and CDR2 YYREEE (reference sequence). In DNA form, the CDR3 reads TGTGCCAGCAGCCCGGACACTAACTATGGCTACACCTTC. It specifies CASSPDTNYGYTF. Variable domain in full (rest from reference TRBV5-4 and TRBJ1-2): ETGVTQSPTHLIKTRGQQVTLRCSSQSGHNTVSWYQQALGQGPQFIFQYYREEENGRGNFPPRFSGLQFPNYSSELNVNALELDDSALYLCASSPDTNYGYTFGSGTRLTVV.